The clone carrying this T cell receptor beta chain came up a few times. Its antigen remains unidentified. Investigators prepared the TCR beta libraries by applying iRepertoire HTBI primers and Arm-PCR of CDR3 regions. TCRdb reprocessed the multiplex PCR reads via MiXCR and lists one record per CDR3 protein. The sample contains under 450,000 distinct CDR3 sequences, approximately 25% of which appear only once. The CDR3 extends over 16 amino acids. Germline CDR1 reads SGHVS; CDR2 reads FQNEAQ. Trimming shortened V by 1 base and J by 3 bases, and 13 bases separated the two germline ends. This specimen comes from a study of regulatory T cells in long-lasting Graves disease. Study-wide results and caveats: Limited sample numbers may have lowered accuracy.

Time point indicated: persistent/refractory GD, antithyroid drugs over 5 years with positive TRAb. PBMC-extracted RNA yielded the TCR library. The sequencing used peripheral blood mononuclear cells (PBMCs), collected when the disease was refractory, from a patient treated with antithyroid drugs. The TCR sequence derives from a woman aged 35 to 49 with Graves disease. The V call is TRBV7-8, the J call TRBJ1-5; D unclear. The CDR3 nucleotides are TGTGCCAGCAGCTTAGGGTTCCCTTACATCAATCAGCCCCAGCATTTT. This codes for CASSLGFPYINQPQHF.